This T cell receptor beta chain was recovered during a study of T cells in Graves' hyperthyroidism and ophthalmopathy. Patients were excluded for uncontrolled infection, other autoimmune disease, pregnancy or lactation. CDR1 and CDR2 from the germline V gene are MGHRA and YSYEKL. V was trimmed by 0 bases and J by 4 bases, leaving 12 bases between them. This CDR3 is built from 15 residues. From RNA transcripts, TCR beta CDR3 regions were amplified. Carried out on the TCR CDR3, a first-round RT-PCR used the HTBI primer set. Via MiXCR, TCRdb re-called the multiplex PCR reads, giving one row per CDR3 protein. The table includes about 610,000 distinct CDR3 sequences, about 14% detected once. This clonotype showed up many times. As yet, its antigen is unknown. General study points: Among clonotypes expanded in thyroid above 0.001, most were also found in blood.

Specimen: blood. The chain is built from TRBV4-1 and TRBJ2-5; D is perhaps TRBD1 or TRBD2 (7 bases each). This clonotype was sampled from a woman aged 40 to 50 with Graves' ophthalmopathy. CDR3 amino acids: CASSQEARGGETQYF. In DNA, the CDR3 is TGCGCCAGCAGCCAAGAAGCCAGGGGGGGAGAGACCCAGTACTTC.